This is a list of T cell receptor beta chains from one sample in a study of cytomegalovirus exposure and HLA in healthy donors. Assay used: immunoSEQ multiplex PCR; TCRdb lists only in-frame clones, some missing. The record lists roughly 57,000 clones, of which the ten most abundant hold roughly 12%. Sequenced input: PBMCs. Receptor source: a man aged 18 to 30 in good health and CMV-seropositive. The CDR3 runs from the conserved cysteine through the conserved F or W. The D gene is left open where the match is weak.

TRBD1	TRBV15	TRBJ1-2	TGTGCCACCAGCAGAGGGCGGGACAGGGGGGATTTGAACTATGGCTACACCTTC	CATSRGRDRGDLNYGYTF
.	TRBV6-1	TRBJ1-5	TGTGCCACGACTCAGGGTAGCAATCAGCCCCAGCATTTT	CATTQGSNQPQHF
TRBD1	TRBV2	TRBJ2-2	TGTGCCAGGGGACAGGGAATCACCGGGGAGCTGTTTTTT	CARGQGITGELFF
TRBD2	TRBV2	TRBJ2-5	TGTGCCAGCTGGCCTAGCGGCCAAGAGACCCAGTACTTC	CASWPSGQETQYF
.	TRBV27	TRBJ1-3	TGTGCCAGCAGTCAAGACAGGCAGGGAAACACCATATATTTT	CASSQDRQGNTIYF
.	TRBV21-1	TRBJ1-2	TGTGCCAGCAGCTTGGGACAGGGGGCAGGTGGCTACACCTTC	CASSLGQGAGGYTF
TRBD1	TRBV28	TRBJ1-2	TGTGCCAGCCTGACAGGGTCCAACTATGGCTACACCTTC	CASLTGSNYGYTF
.	TRBV7-8	TRBJ2-2	TGTGCCAGCAGCTTCTACGGGGGAGAGGGCACCGGGGAGCTGTTTTTT	CASSFYGGEGTGELFF
TRBD2	TRBV5-1	TRBJ2-1	TGCGCCAGCAGCTTGTTTCGGGGAGGGAATGAGCAGTTCTTC	CASSLFRGGNEQFF
TRBD2	TRBV6-5	TRBJ2-1	TGTGCCAGCAGGTTGGAGCGGGAGGAAGATGAGCAGTTCTTC	CASRLEREEDEQFF
.	TRBV28	TRBJ1-5	TGTGCCATCGACACAGGGTTGGGTCAGCCCCAGCATTTT	CAIDTGLGQPQHF